This section outlines one T cell receptor beta chain sequence together with its context. Profiling relied on immunoSEQ multiplex PCR, and the TCRdb table lists in-frame clones only, not all of them. The sample lists about 210,000 clones, around 85% occurring once. This sample stems from a study of blood T cell repertoires in COVID-19. Looking at the study overall: Whether acute or convalescent, the COVID-19 samples came from the United States, Italy and Spain. PBMCs, B-cell-depleted T cells, or T cells provided the cDNA or gDNA that made up the material.

This CDR3 spans 13 amino acids. Germline CDR1 and CDR2: SEHNR and FQNEAQ (reference sequence). V dropped 6 bases and J dropped 2 bases, with 10 bases sitting between them. The gene calls are TRBV7-9 and TRBJ2-5, with D possibly being TRBD1 (6 bases). Sequenced: peripheral blood. The sequence was collected from a man between 40 and 49 years old with acute or convalescent COVID-19. CDR3: CASSPGQQETQYF. The CDR3 nucleotides are TGTGCCAGCAGTCCCGGACAGCAAGAGACCCAGTACTTC.